The present TCR beta chain was sequenced within a study of identical twins. Study-level points and caveats: Cross-sectional statistical analysis, not tracking of the same donors, underpinned the conclusions. Excess twin sharing in beta out-of-frame sequences was weaker.

One entry per CDR3 protein, called by TCRdb with MiXCR from the 5' RACE reads. The top ten clones hold about 3% of a sample with about 470,000 distinct CDR3 sequences, 20% to 30% of them seen once. This clonotype showed up just a few times. What it binds is unknown. The CDR3 length is 14 residues. The V gene's germline CDR1 is DFQATT and CDR2 SNEGSKA (reference sequence). The trim removed 3 bases at V and 7 bases at J, leaving 4 bases unmatched. This sample was shared with a second study, whose subject was T cells expressing NK-cell markers. This second report adds: Among the eight sequenced donors, seven tested HCMV-seropositive and one tested seronegative.

The sequence was collected from a woman aged 18-29 years in good health. Sequences were obtained from CD4+ T cells sorted from blood. The genes are TRBV20-1 and TRBJ1-6; TRBD1 matches 9 bases. The CDR3 region is CSARSGTGNSPLHF. CDR3 bases: TGCAGTGCTAGGTCGGGGACAGGGAATTCACCCCTCCACTTT.